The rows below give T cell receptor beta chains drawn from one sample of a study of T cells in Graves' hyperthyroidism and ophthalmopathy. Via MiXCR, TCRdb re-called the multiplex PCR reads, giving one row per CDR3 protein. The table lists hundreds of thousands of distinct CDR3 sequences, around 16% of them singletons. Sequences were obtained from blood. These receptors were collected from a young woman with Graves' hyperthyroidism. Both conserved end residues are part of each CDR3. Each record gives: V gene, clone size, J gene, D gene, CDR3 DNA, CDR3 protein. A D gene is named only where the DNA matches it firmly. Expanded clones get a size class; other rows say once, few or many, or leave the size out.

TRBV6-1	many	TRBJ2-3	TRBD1	TGTGCCAGCAGTGTTAGACAGGGTGGATTCGCAGATACGCAGTATTTT	CASSVRQGGFADTQYF
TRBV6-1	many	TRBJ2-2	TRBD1	TGTGCCAGCAGTTCCCACAGGGGGCCCACCGGGGAGCTGTTTTTT	CASSSHRGPTGELFF
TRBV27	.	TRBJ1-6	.	TGTGCCAGCAATTTGGGATCACCCCTCCACTTT	CASNLGSPLHF
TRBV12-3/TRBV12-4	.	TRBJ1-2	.	TGTGCCAGCAGTTTGTCCGGAAAAAACTATGGCTACACCTTC	CASSLSGKNYGYTF
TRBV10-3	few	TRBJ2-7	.	TGTGCCATCAGTGAGGGACAAAGCTACGAGCAGTACTTC	CAISEGQSYEQYF
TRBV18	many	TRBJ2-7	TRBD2	TGTGCCAGCTCCTTGGCCACTAGCGCAACCTACGAGCAGTACTTC	CASSLATSATYEQYF
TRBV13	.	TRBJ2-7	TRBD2	TGTGCCAGCAGCTATAGCGGGAGGACCGGCGAGCAGTACTTC	CASSYSGRTGEQYF
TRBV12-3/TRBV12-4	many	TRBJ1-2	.	TGTGCCAGCAGTATATCAGACGGCGGGTATGGCTACACCTTC	CASSISDGGYGYTF
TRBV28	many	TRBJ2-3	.	TGTGCCAGCAGTCGATACTGGACAGAAACTAGCACAGATACGCAGTATTTT	CASSRYWTETSTDTQYF
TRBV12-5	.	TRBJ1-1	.	TGTGCTAGTGGTTTGCCTCGCTCCCTGACAGATATGAACACTGAAGCTTTCTTT	CASGLPRSLTDMNTEAFF
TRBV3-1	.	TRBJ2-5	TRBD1	TGTGCCAGCAGCCAAGGACAGGGGTTATCGGGAGAGACCCAGTACTTC	CASSQGQGLSGETQYF
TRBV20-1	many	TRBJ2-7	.	TGCAGTGCCGCTCGTCCCACCTACGAGCAGTACTTC	CSAARPTYEQYF
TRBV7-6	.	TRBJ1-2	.	TGTGCCAGCAGCTTTACTCACGGGGGGGAGAATGGCTACACCTTC	CASSFTHGGENGYTF
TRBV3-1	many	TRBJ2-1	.	TGTGCCAGCAGCTCTAGGGGAAATGAGCAGTTCTTC	CASSSRGNEQFF
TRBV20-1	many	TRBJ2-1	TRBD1	TGCAGTGCTCTTCAGACAGGGTACAATGAGCAGTTCTTC	CSALQTGYNEQFF
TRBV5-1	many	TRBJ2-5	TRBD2	TGCGCCAGCAGCTTGGTACTAGCGTCGGAGACCCAGTACTTC	CASSLVLASETQYF
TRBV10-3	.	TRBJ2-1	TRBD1	TGTGCCATCGCTGGGACAGACTACAATGAGCAGTTCTTC	CAIAGTDYNEQFF
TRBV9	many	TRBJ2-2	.	TGTGCCAGCAGCCCCAGGGGAACCACCGGGGAGCTGTTTTTT	CASSPRGTTGELFF
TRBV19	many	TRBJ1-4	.	TGTGCCAGTAGACCCCGGGCAACTAATGAAAAACTGTTTTTT	CASRPRATNEKLFF
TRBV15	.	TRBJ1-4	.	TGTGCCACCAGCAGACATGACACTTCAACTAATGAAAAACTGTTTTTT	CATSRHDTSTNEKLFF
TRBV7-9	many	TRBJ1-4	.	TGTGCCAGCAGCTTGGACCCGGGACAAGGCGAAAAACTGTTTTTT	CASSLDPGQGEKLFF
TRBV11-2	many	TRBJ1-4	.	TGTGCCAGCAGCTTATGGGCCCGGGGGCCGACTAATGAAAAACTGTTTTTT	CASSLWARGPTNEKLFF
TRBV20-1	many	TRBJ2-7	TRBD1	TGCAGTGCTAGAGCTACCGGGTGGGACAGGGGAGGAGGTAGCTCCTACGAGCAGTACTTC	CSARATGWDRGGGSSYEQYF
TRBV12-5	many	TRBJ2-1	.	TGTGCTAGTGGTTTGGGGACAGCATACAATGAGCAGTTCTTC	CASGLGTAYNEQFF
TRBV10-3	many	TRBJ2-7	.	TGTGCCACGCTCGGGGACCCAGCCTACGAGCAGTACTTC	CATLGDPAYEQYF
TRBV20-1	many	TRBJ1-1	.	TGCAGTGCTAGACGGGGCGGCAGCAAATTTAACACTGAAGCTTTCTTT	CSARRGGSKFNTEAFF
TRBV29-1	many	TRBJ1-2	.	TGCAGCGTTGAAACCGGGCAGGGAACGAGGGGCTACACCTTC	CSVETGQGTRGYTF
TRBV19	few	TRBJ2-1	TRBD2	TGTGCCAGTAGTATAGACCCAGCGGGAGGCACCTACAATGAGCAGTTCTTC	CASSIDPAGGTYNEQFF
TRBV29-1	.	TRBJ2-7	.	TGCAGCGTACAGAACACCTCTTACGAGCAGTACTTC	CSVQNTSYEQYF
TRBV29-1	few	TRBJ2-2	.	TGCAGCGCTGAAGGGGGGGCGGAGAACACCGGGGAGCTGTTTTTT	CSAEGGAENTGELFF
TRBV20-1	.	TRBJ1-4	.	TGCAGTGCTCGCTCGGACAAGTTACTAGGTGAAAAACTGTTTTTT	CSARSDKLLGEKLFF
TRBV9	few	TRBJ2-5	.	TGTGCCAGCAGCGTAGGAAGGCGGGGCCCCCAAGAGACCCAGTACTTC	CASSVGRRGPQETQYF
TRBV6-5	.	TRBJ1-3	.	TGTGCCAGCAGTTTCTCCCCGGGCCCCGGGATGACTGGAAACACCATATATTTT	CASSFSPGPGMTGNTIYF
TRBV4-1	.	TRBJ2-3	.	TGCGCCAGCAGCCAAGTAGAGGGCCTTAACACAGATACGCAGTATTTT	CASSQVEGLNTDTQYF
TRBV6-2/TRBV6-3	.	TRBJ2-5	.	TGTGCCAGCAGCTCCCAGTTCCAAGAGACCCAGTACTTC	CASSSQFQETQYF
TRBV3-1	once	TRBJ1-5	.	TGTGCCAGCAGCCACGGGGGGCACAATCAGCCCCAGCATTTT	CASSHGGHNQPQHF
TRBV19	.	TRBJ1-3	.	TGTGCCAGTAGTACCACAGGGTCCTCTGGAAACACCATATATTTT	CASSTTGSSGNTIYF
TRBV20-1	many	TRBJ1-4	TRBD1	TGCAGTGCCACCTACTCGACAGGGTCCAAGGAAAAACTGTTTTTT	CSATYSTGSKEKLFF
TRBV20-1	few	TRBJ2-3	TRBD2	TGCAGTGCTCGACCGGGGGGGGGGAGTTCAGATACGCAGTATTTT	CSARPGGGSSDTQYF
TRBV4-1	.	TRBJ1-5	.	TGCGCCAGCAGCCAAGAGGGTACTAGCAATCAGCCCCAGCATTTT	CASSQEGTSNQPQHF
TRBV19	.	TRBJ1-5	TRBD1	TGTGCCAGTAGTACCGAGGACAGGACCTACAATCAGCCCCAGCATTTT	CASSTEDRTYNQPQHF
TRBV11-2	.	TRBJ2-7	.	TGTGCCAGCAGCGGAGCTAGCCGGGGTCCCACCTACGAGCAGTACTTC	CASSGASRGPTYEQYF
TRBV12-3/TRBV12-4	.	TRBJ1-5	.	TGTGCCAGCAGTTTTAAGGCAAAAGGGCAGCCCCAGCATTTT	CASSFKAKGQPQHF
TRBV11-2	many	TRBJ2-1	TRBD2	TGTGCCAGCAGCCCAGCGGCTAGCGGGTACAATGAGCAGTTCTTC	CASSPAASGYNEQFF
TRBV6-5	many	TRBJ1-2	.	TGTGCCAGCAGTTACTCGCGCAGGCATGGCTACACCTTC	CASSYSRRHGYTF
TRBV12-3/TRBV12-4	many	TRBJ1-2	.	TGTGCCAGCAGTTCCAGTGTTAACTATGGCTACACCTTC	CASSSSVNYGYTF
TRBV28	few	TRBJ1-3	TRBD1	TGTGCCAGCAGCTACAACAGGGGGCCCTCTGGAAACACCATATATTTT	CASSYNRGPSGNTIYF
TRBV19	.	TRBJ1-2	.	TGTGCCAGTACCCCAGGCGGATCTCCGCGGGGCTACACCTTC	CASTPGGSPRGYTF
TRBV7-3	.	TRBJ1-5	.	TGTGCCAGCAGCTTAGGTCGGGACCGGCCCCAGCATTTT	CASSLGRDRPQHF
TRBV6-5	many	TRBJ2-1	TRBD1	TGTGCCAGCAGTTACAGGGGGCAAACCTACAATGAGCAGTTCTTC	CASSYRGQTYNEQFF
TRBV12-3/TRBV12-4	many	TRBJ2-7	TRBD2	TGTGCCAGCAGTTACTCGGGCGGGGGGCTCTCCTACGAGCAGTACTTC	CASSYSGGGLSYEQYF
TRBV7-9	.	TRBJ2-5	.	TGTGCCAGCAGCTCCGGGACGTCCGCGGAGACCCAGTACTTC	CASSSGTSAETQYF